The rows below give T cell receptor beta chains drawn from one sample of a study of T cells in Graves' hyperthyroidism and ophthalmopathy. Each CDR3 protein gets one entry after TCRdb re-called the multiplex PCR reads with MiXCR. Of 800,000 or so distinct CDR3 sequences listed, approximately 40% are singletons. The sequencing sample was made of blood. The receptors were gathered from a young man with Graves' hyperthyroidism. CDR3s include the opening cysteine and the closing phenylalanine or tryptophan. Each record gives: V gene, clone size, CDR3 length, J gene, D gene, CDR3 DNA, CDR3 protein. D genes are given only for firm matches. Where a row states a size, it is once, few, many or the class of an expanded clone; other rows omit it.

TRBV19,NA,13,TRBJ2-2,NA,TGTGCCAGTGCAACAGGGAGGGGCGGGGAGCTGTTTTTT,CASATGRGGELFF
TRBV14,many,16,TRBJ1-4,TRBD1,TGTGCCAGCAGCCAAGAACAGGGGGCCGATGGTGAAAAACTGTTTTTT,CASSQEQGADGEKLFF
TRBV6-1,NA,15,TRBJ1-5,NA,TGTGCCAGCAGTGCATGGCGGGGTGTCGATCAGCCCCAGCATTTT,CASSAWRGVDQPQHF
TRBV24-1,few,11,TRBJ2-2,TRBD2,TGTGCCCCCACTAGCGCCGGGGAGCTGTTTTTT,CAPTSAGELFF
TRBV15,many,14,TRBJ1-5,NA,TGTGCCACCAGCATTACAGGGATAAACCAGCCCCAGCATTTT,CATSITGINQPQHF
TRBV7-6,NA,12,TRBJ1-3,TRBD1,TGTGCCAGCAGCTCGACAGGGTACACCATATATTTT,CASSSTGYTIYF
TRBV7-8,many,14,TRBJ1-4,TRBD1,TGTGCCAGCAGCCTTGACAGGGGACGGGGAAAACTGTTTTTT,CASSLDRGRGKLFF
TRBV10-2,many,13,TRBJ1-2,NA,TGCGCCAGCAGTGACCTCCAGGGAGACGGCTACACCTTC,CASSDLQGDGYTF
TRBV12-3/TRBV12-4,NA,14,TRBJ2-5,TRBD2,TGTGCCAGCAGTTTTAGCGGGAGTGGGGAGACCCAGTACTTC,CASSFSGSGETQYF
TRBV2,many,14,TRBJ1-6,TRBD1,TGTGCCAGCGGGACAGGGTCCTATAATTCACCCCTCCACTTT,CASGTGSYNSPLHF
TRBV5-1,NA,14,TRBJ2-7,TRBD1,TGCGCCAGCAGTGAAGACAGGGGACCCCACGAGCAGTACTTC,CASSEDRGPHEQYF
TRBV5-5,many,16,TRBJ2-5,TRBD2,TGTGCCAGCAGCCCCCTCCTAACTAGCGGCCAAGAGACCCAGTACTTC,CASSPLLTSGQETQYF
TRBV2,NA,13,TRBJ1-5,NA,TGTGCCAGTGCTGGGGACCGCGATCAGCCCCAGCATTTT,CASAGDRDQPQHF
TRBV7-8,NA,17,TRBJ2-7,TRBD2,TGCGCCAGCAGCAGCGGCCCCCCTGGACTAGCGGCCTACGAGCAGTACTTC,CASSSGPPGLAAYEQYF
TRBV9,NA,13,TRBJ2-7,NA,TGTGCCAGCAGCCGGGAACAGGCCTACGAGCAGTACTTC,CASSREQAYEQYF
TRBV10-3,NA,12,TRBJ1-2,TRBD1,TGTGCCATCAGTGGGGGACAGGTATCGGATACCTTC,CAISGGQVSDTF
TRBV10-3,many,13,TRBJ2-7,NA,TGTGCCATCAGTGAGTCGAAGGTTAACGAGCAGTACTTC,CAISESKVNEQYF
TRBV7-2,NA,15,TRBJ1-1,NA,TGTGCCAGCAGCTTAGGGCGAGCGGGGAACACTGAAGCTTTCTTT,CASSLGRAGNTEAFF
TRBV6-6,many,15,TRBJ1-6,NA,TGTGCCAGCAGTGACACAGGGCCCTATAATTCACCCCTCCACTTT,CASSDTGPYNSPLHF
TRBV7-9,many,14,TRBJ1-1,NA,TGTGCCAGCAGCTTAGAGGTCGCAGGGGCTGAAGCTTTCTTT,CASSLEVAGAEAFF
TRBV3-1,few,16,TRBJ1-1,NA,TGTGCCAGCAGCCAAGATGGGGACCCGGTAAACACTGAAGCTTTCTTT,CASSQDGDPVNTEAFF
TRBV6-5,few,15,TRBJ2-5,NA,TGTGCCAGCAGATTCGAAGGAGGGGGGCAAGAGACCCAGTACTTC,CASRFEGGGQETQYF
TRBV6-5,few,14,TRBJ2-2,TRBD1,TGTGCCAGTCGGACAGGGGGATCCCACGGGGAGCTGTTTTTT,CASRTGGSHGELFF
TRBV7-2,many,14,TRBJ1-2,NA,TGTGCCAGCAGCCGAACCCCGGGGAACTATGGCTACACCTTC,CASSRTPGNYGYTF
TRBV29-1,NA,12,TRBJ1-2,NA,TGCAGCGGATCGACTGACAACTATGGCTACACCTTC,CSGSTDNYGYTF
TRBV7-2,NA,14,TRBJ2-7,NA,TGTGCCAGCAGCCATAGAGTCCAGGGCGCCGAGCAGTACTTC,CASSHRVQGAEQYF
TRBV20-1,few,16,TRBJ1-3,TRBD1,TGCAGTGCCCAGATGCGGGACAGGTTGTCCGGAAACACCATATATTTT,CSAQMRDRLSGNTIYF
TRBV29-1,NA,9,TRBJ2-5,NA,TGCAGCGTTGAAAAGAAACAGTACTTC,CSVEKKQYF
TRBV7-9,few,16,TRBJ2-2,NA,TGTGCCAGCAGCCCCCGGGGCAGTATGAACACCGGGGAGCTGTTTTTT,CASSPRGSMNTGELFF
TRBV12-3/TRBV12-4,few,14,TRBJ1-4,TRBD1,TGTGCCAGCAGACGAGACAGGGGACGCGAAAAACTGTTTTTT,CASRRDRGREKLFF
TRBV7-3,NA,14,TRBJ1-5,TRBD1,TGTGCCAGCAGCATAGGACAGGGGACTCAGCCCCAGCATTTT,CASSIGQGTQPQHF